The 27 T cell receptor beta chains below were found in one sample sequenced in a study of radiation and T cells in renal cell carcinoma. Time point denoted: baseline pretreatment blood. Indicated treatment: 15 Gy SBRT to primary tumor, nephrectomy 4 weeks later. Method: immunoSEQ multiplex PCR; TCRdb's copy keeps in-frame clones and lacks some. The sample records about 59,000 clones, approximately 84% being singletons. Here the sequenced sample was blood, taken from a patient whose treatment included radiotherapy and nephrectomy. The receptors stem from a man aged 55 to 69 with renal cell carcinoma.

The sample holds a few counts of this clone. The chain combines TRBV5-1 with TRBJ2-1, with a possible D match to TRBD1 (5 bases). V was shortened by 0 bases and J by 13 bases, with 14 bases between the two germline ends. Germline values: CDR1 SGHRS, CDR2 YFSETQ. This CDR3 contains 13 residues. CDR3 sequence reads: CASSLAADINQFF. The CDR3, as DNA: TGCGCCAGCAGCTTGGCGGCGGACATCAACCAGTTCTTC.

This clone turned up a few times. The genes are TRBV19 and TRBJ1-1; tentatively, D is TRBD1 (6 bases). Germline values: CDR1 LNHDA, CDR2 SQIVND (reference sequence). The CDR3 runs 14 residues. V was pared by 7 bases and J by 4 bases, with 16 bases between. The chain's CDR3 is CASTHPRGRTEAFF. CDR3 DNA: TGTGCCAGTACTCATCCCAGGGGTCGCACTGAAGCTTTCTTT.

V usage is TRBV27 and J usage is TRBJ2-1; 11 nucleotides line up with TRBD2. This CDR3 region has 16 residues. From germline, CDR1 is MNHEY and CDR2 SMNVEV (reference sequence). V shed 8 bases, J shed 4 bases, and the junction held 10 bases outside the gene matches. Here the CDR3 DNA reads TGTGCCAGCCGATGGTTAGCGGGGGGGCAGTACAATGAGCAGTTCTTC. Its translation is CASRWLAGGQYNEQFF.

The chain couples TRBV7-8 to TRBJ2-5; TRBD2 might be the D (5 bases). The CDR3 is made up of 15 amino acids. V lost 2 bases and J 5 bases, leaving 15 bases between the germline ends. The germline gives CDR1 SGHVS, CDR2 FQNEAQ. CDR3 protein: CASSLRALGTETQYF. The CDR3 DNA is TGTGCCAGCAGCTTACGGGCACTAGGAACGGAGACCCAGTACTTC.

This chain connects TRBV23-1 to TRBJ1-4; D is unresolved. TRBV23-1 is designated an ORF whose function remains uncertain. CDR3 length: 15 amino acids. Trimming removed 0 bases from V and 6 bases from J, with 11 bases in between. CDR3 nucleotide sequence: TGCGCCAGCAGTCAATCGAAGGCAGTCGATGAAAAACTGTTTTTT. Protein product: CASSQSKAVDEKLFF.

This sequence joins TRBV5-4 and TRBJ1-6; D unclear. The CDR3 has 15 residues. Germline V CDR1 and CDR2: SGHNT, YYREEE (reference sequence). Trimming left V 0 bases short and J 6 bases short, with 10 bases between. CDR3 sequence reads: CASSLDRTSNSPLHF. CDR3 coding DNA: TGTGCCAGCAGCTTGGATAGGACCTCTAATTCACCCCTCCACTTT.

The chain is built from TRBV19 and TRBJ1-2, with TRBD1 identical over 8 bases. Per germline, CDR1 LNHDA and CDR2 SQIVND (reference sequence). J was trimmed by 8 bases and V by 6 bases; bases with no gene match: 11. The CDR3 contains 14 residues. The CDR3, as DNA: TGTGCCAGTAGCCCCGGACAGGGCCTCGGAGGCTACACCTTC. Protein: CASSPGQGLGGYTF.

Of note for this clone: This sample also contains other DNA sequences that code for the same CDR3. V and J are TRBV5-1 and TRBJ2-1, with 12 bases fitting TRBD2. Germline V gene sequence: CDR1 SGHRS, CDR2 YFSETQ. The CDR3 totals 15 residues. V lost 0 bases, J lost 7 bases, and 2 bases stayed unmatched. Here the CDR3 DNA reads TGCGCCAGCAGCTTGGGGACTAGCGGGATAAATGAGCAGTTCTTC. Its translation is CASSLGTSGINEQFF.

The CDR3 bases are TGTGCCAGCAGGTCCTTGGGACAGTTGGTTAATGAGCAGTTCTTC. Protein sequence: CASRSLGQLVNEQFF. The rearrangement joins TRBV7-2 to TRBJ2-1, with 7 bases identical to TRBD1. This CDR3 is built from 15 residues. V shed 6 bases and J 7 bases; nucleotides not matched to a gene: 12. Germline V gene data show CDR1 as SGHTA and CDR2 as FQGNSA.

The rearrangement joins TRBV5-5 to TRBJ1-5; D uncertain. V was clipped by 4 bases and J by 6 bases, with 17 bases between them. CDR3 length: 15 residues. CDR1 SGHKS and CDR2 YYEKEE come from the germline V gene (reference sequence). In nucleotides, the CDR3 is TGTGCCAGCAGCCCCGAAGGTCTGGCATTTCAGCCCCAGCATTTT. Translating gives CASSPEGLAFQPQHF.

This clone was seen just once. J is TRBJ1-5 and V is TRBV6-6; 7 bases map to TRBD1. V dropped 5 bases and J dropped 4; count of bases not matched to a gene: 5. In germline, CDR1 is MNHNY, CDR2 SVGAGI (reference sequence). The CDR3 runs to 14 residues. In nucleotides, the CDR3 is TGTGCCAGCAGTACGGGGACAGTTAATCAGCCCCAGCATTTT. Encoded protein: CASSTGTVNQPQHF.

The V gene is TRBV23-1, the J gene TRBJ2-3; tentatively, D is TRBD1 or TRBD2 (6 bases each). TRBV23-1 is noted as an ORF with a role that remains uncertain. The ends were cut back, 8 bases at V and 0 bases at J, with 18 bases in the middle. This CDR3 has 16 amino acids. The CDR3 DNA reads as TGCGCCAGCCCATACCTGGGGGCGGGAAGCACAGATACGCAGTATTTT. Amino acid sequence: CASPYLGAGSTDTQYF.

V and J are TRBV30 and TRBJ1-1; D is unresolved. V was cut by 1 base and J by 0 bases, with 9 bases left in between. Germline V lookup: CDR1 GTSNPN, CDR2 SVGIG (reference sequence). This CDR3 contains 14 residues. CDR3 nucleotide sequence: TGTGCCTGGAGTGGAAACAGTCTGAACACTGAAGCTTTCTTT. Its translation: CAWSGNSLNTEAFF.

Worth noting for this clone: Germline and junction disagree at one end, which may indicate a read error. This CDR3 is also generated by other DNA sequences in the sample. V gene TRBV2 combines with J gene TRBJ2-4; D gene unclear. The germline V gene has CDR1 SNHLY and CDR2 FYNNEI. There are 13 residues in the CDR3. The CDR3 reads CASSELSKNIQYF. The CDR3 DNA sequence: TGTGCCAGCAGTGAACTCTCCAAAAACATTCAATACTTC.

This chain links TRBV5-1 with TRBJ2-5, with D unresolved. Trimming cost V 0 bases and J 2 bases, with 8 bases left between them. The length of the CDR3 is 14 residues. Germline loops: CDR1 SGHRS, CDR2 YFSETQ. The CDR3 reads CASSLESTQETQYF. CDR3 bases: TGCGCCAGCAGCTTGGAATCAACTCAAGAGACCCAGTACTTC.

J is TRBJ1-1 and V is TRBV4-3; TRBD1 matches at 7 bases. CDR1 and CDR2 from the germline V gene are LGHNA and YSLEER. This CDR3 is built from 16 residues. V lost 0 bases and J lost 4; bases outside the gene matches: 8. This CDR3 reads CASSQEDREVGTEAFF. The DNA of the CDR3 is TGCGCCAGCAGCCAAGAAGACAGGGAAGTTGGCACTGAAGCTTTCTTT.

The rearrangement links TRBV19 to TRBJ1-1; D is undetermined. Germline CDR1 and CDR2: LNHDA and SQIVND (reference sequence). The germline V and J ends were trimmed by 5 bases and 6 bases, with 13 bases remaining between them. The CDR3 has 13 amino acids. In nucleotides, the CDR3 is TGTGCCAGTAGTGCCCTAGATTTCGCTGAAGCTTTCTTT. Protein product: CASSALDFAEAFF.

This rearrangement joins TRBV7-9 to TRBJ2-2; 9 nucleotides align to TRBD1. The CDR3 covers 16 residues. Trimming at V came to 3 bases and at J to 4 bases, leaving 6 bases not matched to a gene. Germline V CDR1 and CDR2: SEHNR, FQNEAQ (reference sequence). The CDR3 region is CASSFWTGVTTGELFF. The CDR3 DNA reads TGTGCCAGCAGCTTTTGGACAGGGGTTACCACCGGGGAGCTGTTTTTT. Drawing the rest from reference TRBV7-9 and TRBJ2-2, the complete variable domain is DTGVSQNPRHKITKRGQNVTFRCDPISEHNRLYWYRQTLGQGPEFLTYFQNEAQLEKSRLLSDRFSAERPKGSFSTLEIQRTEQGDSAMYLCASSFWTGVTTGELFFGEGSRLTVL.

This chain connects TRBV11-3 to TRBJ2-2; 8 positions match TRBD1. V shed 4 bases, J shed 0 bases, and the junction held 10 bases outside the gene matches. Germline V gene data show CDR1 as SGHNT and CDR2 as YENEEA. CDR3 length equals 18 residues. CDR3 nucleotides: TGTGCCAGCAGCTGGGAGTTACCGGGACAGGCGAACACCGGGGAGCTGTTTTTT. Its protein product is CASSWELPGQANTGELFF.

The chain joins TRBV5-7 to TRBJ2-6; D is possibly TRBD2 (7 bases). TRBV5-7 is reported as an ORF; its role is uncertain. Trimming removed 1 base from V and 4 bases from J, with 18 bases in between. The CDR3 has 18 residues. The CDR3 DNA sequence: TGTGCCAGCAGCTTGCGCCCCCAACGGGGGGCCGGGGCCAACGTCCTGACTTTC. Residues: CASSLRPQRGAGANVLTF.

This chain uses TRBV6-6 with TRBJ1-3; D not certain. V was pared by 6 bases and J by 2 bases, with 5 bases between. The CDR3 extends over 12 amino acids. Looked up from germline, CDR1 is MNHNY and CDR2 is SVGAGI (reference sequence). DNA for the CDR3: TGTGCCAGCAGATCGACTGGAAACACCATATATTTT. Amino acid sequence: CASRSTGNTIYF.

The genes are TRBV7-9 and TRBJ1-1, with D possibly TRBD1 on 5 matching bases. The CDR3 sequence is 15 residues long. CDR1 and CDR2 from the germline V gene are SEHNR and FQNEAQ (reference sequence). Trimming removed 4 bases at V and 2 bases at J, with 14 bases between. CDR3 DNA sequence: TGTGCCAGCAGCTCAGTGGGGGGTTCAAACACTGAAGCTTTCTTT. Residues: CASSSVGGSNTEAFF.

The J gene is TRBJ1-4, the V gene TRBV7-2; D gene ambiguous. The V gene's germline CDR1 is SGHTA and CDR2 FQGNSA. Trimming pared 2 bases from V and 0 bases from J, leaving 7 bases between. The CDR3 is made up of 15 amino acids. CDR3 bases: TGTGCCAGCAGCTTAAACCCGGCAACTAATGAAAAACTGTTTTTT. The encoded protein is CASSLNPATNEKLFF.

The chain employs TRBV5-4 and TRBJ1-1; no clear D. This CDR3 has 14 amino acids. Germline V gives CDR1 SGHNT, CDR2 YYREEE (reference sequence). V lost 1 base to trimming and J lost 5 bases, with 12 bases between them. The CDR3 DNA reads TGTGCCAGCAGCTTGACAGCCAGAGAGACTGAAGCTTTCTTT. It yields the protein CASSLTARETEAFF. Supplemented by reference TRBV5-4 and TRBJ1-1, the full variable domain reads ETGVTQSPTHLIKTRGQQVTLRCSSQSGHNTVSWYQQALGQGPQFIFQYYREEENGRGNFPPRFSGLQFPNYSSELNVNALELDDSALYLCASSLTARETEAFFGQGTRLTVV.

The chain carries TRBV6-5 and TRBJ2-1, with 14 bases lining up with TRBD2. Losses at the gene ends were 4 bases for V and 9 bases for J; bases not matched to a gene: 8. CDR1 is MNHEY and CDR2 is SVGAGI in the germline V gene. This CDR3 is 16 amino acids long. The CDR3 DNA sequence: TGTGCCAGCAGTTTCCGACTAGCGGGAGGGCCCAGTGAGCAGTTCTTC. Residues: CASSFRLAGGPSEQFF.

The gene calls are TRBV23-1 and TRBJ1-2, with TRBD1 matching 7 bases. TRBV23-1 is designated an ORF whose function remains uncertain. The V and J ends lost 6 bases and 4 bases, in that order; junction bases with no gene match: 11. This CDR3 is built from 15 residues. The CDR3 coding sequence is TGCGCCAGCAGCTCGATACAGGGGATCTGCTATGGCTACACCTTC. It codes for CASSSIQGICYGYTF.

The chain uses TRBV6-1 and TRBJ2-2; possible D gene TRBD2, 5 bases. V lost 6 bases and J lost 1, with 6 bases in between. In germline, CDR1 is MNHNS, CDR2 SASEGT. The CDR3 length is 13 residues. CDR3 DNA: TGTGCCAGCAGAGAGGGGAACACCGGGGAGCTGTTTTTT. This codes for CASREGNTGELFF.